This T cell receptor beta chain emerged from a study of beta chain features in type 1 diabetes. Study-wide context: What patients shared with healthy donors was a similar profile of age, gender and cell yields.

The CDR3 runs to 12 residues. Trimming cost V 0 bases and J 5 bases, with 4 bases left between them. Looked up from germline, CDR1 is SGDLS and CDR2 is YYNGEE. The study, taken as a whole, reports: For Type 1 diabetes patients, all four CD4+ subsets carried TCRB CDR3s that were moderately but significantly shorter.

It was one heparinised blood draw, averaging around 120 mL, that each donor gave. CD45RO/CCR7/CD25/CD127/CD95/CD27 staining was used to isolate CD4+ naive, central memory, regulatory and stem cell-like memory cells by sorting. On this clone itself: Its antigen remains unknown.

Investigators reverse transcribed all isolated RNA, so they sequenced expressed TCRB transcripts. The average output of naive, central memory and regulatory T cell samples was approximately 3.7 million reads. TCRdb keeps only in-frame clones here, not all; method: immunoSEQ multiplex PCR. The sample records about 230,000 clones, 16% being singletons. The rearrangement links TRBV9 to TRBJ2-3; D gene ambiguous. This sequence was found in a man in his thirties or forties with type 1 diabetes. The material sequenced was naive CD4+ T cells from blood. CDR3 nucleotides: TGTGCCAGCAGCGTAGATGTAGATACGCAGTATTTT. It encodes CASSVDVDTQYF.